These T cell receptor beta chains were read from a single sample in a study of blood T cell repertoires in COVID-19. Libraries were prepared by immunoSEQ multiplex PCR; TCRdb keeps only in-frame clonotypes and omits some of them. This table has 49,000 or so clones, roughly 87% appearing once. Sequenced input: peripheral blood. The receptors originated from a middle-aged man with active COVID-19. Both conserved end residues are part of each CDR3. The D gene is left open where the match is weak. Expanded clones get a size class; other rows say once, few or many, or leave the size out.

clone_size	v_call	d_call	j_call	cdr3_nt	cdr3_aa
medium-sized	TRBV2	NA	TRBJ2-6	TGTGCCAGCAGTGAAGCGTCCAGGTCTTCCTCTGGGGCCAACGTCCTGACTTTC	CASSEASRSSSGANVLTF
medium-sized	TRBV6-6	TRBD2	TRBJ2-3	TGTGCCAGCAAACTAGCGGGAGATCACACAGATACGCAGTATTTT	CASKLAGDHTDTQYF
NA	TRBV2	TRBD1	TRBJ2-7	TGTGCCAGCAGCGATCGACAGGGTGGAAAGTACGAGCAGTACTTC	CASSDRQGGKYEQYF
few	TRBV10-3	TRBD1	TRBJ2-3	TGTGCCATCAGTGAGGGGGCAGGGGGCCTCACAGATACGCAGTATTTT	CAISEGAGGLTDTQYF
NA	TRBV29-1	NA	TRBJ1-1	TGCAGCGTTGGACACGGGGGGAACACTGAAGCTTTCTTT	CSVGHGGNTEAFF
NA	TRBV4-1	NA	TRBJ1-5	TGCGCCAGCAGCAACCCAGGGAGCAATCAGCCCCAGCATTTT	CASSNPGSNQPQHF
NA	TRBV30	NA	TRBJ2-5	TGTGCCTGGAGTCGTATCTTGGAGACCCAGTACTTC	CAWSRILETQYF
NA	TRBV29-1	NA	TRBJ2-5	TGCAGCGTTGAATACTCCTCGGGGACCCAGTACTTC	CSVEYSSGTQYF
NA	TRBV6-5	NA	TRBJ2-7	TGTGCCAGCGGCAGGGCCGGGTACGAGCAGTACTTC	CASGRAGYEQYF
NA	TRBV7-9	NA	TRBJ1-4	TGTGCCAGCAGCTTAGCGTGGGGAGGGCTGGGTGAAAAACTGTTTTTT	CASSLAWGGLGEKLFF
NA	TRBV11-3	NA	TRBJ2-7	TGTGCCAGCAGCCTAGGGGGGGGTGGCTACGAGCAGTACTTC	CASSLGGGGYEQYF
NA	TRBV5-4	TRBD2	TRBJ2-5	TGTGCCAGCAGAGTTACTAGCGGGGGGCAGCACGGGACCCAGTACTTC	CASRVTSGGQHGTQYF
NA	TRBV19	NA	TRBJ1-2	TGTGCCAGTAGTATGTTCGGTGCGGGGGTCACTGGCTACACCTTC	CASSMFGAGVTGYTF
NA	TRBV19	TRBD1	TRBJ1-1	TGTGCCAGTAGTATCCAGACAGGGGGAAACACTGAAGCTTTCTTT	CASSIQTGGNTEAFF
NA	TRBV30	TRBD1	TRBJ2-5	TGTGCCTGGAGTGCCTGGACGGGACAGCAAGAGACCCAGTACTTC	CAWSAWTGQQETQYF
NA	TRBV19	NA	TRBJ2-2	TGTGCCAGTAGTATAGGAGTTAACACCGGGGAGCTGTTTTTT	CASSIGVNTGELFF
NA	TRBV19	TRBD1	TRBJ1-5	TGTGCCAGTAGTATTCCGGGACAGGGGTCATGGGGCAATCAGCCCCAGCATTTT	CASSIPGQGSWGNQPQHF
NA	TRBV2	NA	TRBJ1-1	TGTGCCAGCAGCGAGACAGTGAACACTGAAGCTTTCTTT	CASSETVNTEAFF
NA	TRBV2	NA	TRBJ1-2	TGTGCCAGCCAAAAAGGTGGGCAGGCGGGGAACTATGGCTACACCTTC	CASQKGGQAGNYGYTF
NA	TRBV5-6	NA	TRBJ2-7	TGTGCCAGCAGCGAGGTAGGGGGAAAGGATTTGTACGAGCAGTACTTC	CASSEVGGKDLYEQYF
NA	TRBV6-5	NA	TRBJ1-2	TGTGCCAGCAGCCTCCTCCCAGGGGATTACTATGGCTACACCTTC	CASSLLPGDYYGYTF
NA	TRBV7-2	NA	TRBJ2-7	TGTGCCAGCAGCTTGGAAGGAGACAGCTCCTACGAGCAGTACTTC	CASSLEGDSSYEQYF
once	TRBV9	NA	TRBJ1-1	TGTGCCAGCAGCCCTACGGTGAACACTGAAGCTTTCTTT	CASSPTVNTEAFF
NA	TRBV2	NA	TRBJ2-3	TGTGCCAGCACGACAGAGGCAGATACGCAGTATTTT	CASTTEADTQYF
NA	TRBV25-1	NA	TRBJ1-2	TGTGCCAGCAGGGAGGCAGCAGCTAACTATGGCTACACCTTC	CASREAAANYGYTF
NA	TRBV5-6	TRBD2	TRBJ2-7	TGTGCCAGCAGGACCGGGACTAGCGGGAGGCGGGAGCGCTACGAGCAGTACTTC	CASRTGTSGRRERYEQYF
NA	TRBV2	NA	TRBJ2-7	TGTGCCAGCAGGGATCCCCAGGCGCGGCAGTACTTC	CASRDPQARQYF
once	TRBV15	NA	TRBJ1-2	TGTGCCACCAGCAGAGGGTCTGGAGGGTCTCGTGGCTACACCTTC	CATSRGSGGSRGYTF
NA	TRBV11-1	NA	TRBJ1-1	TGTGCCAGCAGCTTAGATCGGGGAGGGCGACCTTTCTTT	CASSLDRGGRPFF
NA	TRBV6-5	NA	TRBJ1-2	TGTGCCAGCAGTTACTCACGGTTCGCTGGCTACACCTTC	CASSYSRFAGYTF
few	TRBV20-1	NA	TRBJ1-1	TGCAGTGCTAGTGCCGTTTTCCCTGAAGCTTTCTTT	CSASAVFPEAFF
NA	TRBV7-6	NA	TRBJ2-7	TGTGCCAGCAGCCTAGGAGAATCAGGGGGAGGCTACGAGCAGTACTTC	CASSLGESGGGYEQYF
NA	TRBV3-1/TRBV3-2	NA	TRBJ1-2	TGTGCCAGCAGCACCAAGAGTAGTGGCCAGGGGAGCAGAATAAGGCCAGCTAACTATGGCTACACCTTC	CASSTKSSGQGSRIRPANYGYTF
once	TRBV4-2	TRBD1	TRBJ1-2	TGTGCCAGCAGCCCCCGGACAGGGGAGGGCTACACCTTC	CASSPRTGEGYTF
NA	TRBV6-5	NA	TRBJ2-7	TGTGCCAGCATCGGGTACGTCTCCTACGAGCAGTACTTC	CASIGYVSYEQYF
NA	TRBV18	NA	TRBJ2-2	TGTGCCAGCTCACCGGAGGTGGACGGGGAGCTGTTTTTT	CASSPEVDGELFF
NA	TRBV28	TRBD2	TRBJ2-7	TGTGCCAGCAGTAGCCTTTACCCGAGAGGGAGGGGCTACGAGCAGTACTTC	CASSSLYPRGRGYEQYF
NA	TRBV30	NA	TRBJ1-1	TGTGCCTGGACTGGAGGGCGGCCTGGCCTTGAAGCTTTCTTT	CAWTGGRPGLEAFF
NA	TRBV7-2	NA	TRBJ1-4	TGTGCCAGCAGCATACAGGGAGAAAAACTGTTTTTT	CASSIQGEKLFF
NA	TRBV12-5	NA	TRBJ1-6	TGTGCTAGTGGCAGCGATTATAATTCACCCCTCCACTTT	CASGSDYNSPLHF
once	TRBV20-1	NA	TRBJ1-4	TGCAGTGCTAGAATCGTGGAAAAACTGTTTTTT	CSARIVEKLFF
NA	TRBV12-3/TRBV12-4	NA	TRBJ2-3	TGTGCCACCGAGGGGGGCACAGATACGCAGTATTTT	CATEGGTDTQYF
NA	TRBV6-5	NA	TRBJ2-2	TGTGCCAGCAGTTCGACAGAGAATTCGAACACCGGGGAGCTGTTTTTT	CASSSTENSNTGELFF
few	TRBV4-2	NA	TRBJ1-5	TGTGCCAGCAGCCAACTGAATCAGCCCCAGCATTTT	CASSQLNQPQHF
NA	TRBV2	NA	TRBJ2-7	TGTGCCAGCAGTCGCGGGCGTCAGGGGCTTTACTTC	CASSRGRQGLYF
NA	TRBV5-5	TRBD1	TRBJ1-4	TGTGCCAGCGCCCAGGGGGGTAACGCTAATGAAAAACTGTTTTTT	CASAQGGNANEKLFF
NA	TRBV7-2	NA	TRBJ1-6	TGTGCCAGCAGCCCCCCACGGGGGGGTTCACCCCTCCACTTT	CASSPPRGGSPLHF
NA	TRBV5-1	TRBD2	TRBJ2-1	TGCGCCAGCAGCTTTGTGGCAGCCGGGACTAGCCCGAACAATGAGCAGTTCTTC	CASSFVAAGTSPNNEQFF
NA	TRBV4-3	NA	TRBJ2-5	TGCGCCAGCAGCCAATGGGGGGGGGCTTGGGAGACCCAGTACTTC	CASSQWGGAWETQYF
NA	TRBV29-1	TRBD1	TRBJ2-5	TGCAGCGTAGCCGGGACAGAAGAGACCCAGTACTTC	CSVAGTEETQYF
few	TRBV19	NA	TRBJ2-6	TGTGCCAGTAGACGACAATCGTATGGGGCCAACGTCCTGACTTTC	CASRRQSYGANVLTF
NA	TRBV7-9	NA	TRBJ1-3	TGTGCCAGCAGCCAGGCCGGGGGGATTGGAAACACCATATATTTT	CASSQAGGIGNTIYF
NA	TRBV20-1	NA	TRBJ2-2	TGCAGTGCTAGTCCCGCCGGGACTCACACCGGGGAGCTGTTTTTT	CSASPAGTHTGELFF
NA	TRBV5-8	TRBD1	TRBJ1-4	TGTGCCAGCAGCCAAGGGACAGGTCTCAATAATGAAAAACTGTTTTTT	CASSQGTGLNNEKLFF
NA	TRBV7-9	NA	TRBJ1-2	TGTGCCAGCAGCTTGAGGGCACATGGCTACACCTTC	CASSLRAHGYTF